This T cell receptor (beta chain) was profiled in a study of early T cells in non-severe SARS-CoV-2 infection. Study-level information: Unpaired chains resulted from sequencing bulk RNA of unsorted whole blood.

This clonotype was seen repeatedly, ten times or more. CDR3 length equals 16 residues. The V gene lost 7 bases and the J gene lost 0 bases, with 13 bases spanning the gap. Individual cDNA molecules received unique molecular identifiers during library preparation. MiXCR was run by TCRdb on the 5' RACE reads, yielding one entry per CDR3 protein. The sample consists of tens of thousands of distinct CDR3 sequences, 7% to 9% of them appearing once. This chain joins TRBV12-3 or TRBV12-4 and TRBJ2-6, with D maybe TRBD1 (5 bases). Sequencing was done on a sample of whole blood. The source is an adult who was a healthcare worker with PCR-confirmed SARS-CoV-2 infection or an uninfected control (not recorded which). The CDR3 DNA reads TGTGCCAGCACGCCGCAGGGCAACTCTGGGGCCAACGTCCTGACTTTC. Translating it yields CASTPQGNSGANVLTF.